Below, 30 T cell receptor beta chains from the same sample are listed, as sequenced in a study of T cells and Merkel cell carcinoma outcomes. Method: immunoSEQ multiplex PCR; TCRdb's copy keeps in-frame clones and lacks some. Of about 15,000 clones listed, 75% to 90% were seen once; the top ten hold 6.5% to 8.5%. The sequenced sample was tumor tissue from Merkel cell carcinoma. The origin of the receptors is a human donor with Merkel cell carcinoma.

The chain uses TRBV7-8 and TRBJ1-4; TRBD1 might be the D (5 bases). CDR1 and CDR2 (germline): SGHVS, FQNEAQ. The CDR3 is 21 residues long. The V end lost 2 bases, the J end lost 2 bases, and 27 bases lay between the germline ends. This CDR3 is CASSLRRPIKISRGTNEKLFF. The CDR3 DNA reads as TGTGCCAGCAGCTTACGGCGTCCTATAAAAATTTCACGGGGGACTAATGAAAAACTGTTTTTT. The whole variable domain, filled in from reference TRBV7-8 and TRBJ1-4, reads GAGVSQSPRYKVAKRGQDVALRCDPISGHVSLFWYQQALGQGPEFLTYFQNEAQLDKSGLPSDRFFAERPEGSVSTLKIQRTQQEDSAVYLCASSLRRPIKISRGTNEKLFFGSGTQLSVL.

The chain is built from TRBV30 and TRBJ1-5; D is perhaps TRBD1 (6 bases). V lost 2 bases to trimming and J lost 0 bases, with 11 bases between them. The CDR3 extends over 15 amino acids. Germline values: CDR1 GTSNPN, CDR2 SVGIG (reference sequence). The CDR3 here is CAWSPRTASNQPQHF. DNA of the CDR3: TGTGCCTGGAGTCCTAGGACAGCTAGCAATCAGCCCCAGCATTTT.

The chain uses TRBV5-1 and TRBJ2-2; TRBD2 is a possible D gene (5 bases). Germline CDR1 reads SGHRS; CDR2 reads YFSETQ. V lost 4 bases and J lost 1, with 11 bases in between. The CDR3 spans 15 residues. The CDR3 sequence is CASSLGAGNTGELFF. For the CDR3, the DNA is TGCGCCAGCAGCCTAGGCGCGGGGAACACCGGGGAGCTGTTTTTT.

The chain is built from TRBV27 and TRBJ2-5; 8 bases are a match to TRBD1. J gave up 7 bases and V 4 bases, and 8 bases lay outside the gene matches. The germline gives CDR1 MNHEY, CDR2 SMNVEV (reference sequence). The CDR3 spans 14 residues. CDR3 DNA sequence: TGTGCCAGCAGTTCCGCAGGGGGCGATGGGACCCAGTACTTC. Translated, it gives CASSSAGGDGTQYF.

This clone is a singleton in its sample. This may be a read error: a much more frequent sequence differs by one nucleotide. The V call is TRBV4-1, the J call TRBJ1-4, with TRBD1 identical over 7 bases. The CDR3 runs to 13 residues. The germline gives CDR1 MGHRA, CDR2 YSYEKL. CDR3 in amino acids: CTSSQDRAEKLFF. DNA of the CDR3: TGCACCAGCAGCCAAGACAGGGCTGAAAAACTGTTTTTT.

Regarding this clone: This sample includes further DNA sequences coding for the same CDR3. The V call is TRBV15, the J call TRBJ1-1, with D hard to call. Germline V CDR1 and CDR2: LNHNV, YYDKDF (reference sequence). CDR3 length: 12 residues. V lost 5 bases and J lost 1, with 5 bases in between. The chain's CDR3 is CATSRENTEAFF. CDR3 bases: TGTGCCACCAGCCGGGAGAACACTGAAGCTTTCTTT.

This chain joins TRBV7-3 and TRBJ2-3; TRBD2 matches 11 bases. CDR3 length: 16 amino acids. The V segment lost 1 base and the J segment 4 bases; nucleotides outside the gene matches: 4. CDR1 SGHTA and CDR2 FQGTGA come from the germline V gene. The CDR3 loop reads CASSLRLAGGADTQYF. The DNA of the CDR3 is TGTGCCAGCAGCTTAAGATTAGCGGGGGGGGCAGATACGCAGTATTTT.

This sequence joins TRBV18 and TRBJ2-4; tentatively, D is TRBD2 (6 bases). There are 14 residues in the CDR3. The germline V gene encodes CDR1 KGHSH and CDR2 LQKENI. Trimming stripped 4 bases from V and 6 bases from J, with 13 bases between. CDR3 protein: CASSLTGDRNIQYF. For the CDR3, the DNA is TGTGCCAGCTCACTAACGGGGGACCGAAACATTCAGTACTTC.

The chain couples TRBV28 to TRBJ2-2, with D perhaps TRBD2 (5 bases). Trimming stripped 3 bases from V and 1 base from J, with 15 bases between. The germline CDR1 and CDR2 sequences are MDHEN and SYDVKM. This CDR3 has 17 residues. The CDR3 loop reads CASSFLSSLGNTGELFF. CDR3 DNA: TGTGCCAGCAGTTTTCTCTCTAGCTTGGGGAACACCGGGGAGCTGTTTTTT.

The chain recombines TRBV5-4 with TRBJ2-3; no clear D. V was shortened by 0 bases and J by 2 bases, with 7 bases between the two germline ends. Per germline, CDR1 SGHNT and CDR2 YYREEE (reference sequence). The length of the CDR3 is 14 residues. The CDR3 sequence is CASSLGAFTDTQYF. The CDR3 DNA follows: TGTGCCAGCAGCTTGGGAGCGTTCACAGATACGCAGTATTTT.

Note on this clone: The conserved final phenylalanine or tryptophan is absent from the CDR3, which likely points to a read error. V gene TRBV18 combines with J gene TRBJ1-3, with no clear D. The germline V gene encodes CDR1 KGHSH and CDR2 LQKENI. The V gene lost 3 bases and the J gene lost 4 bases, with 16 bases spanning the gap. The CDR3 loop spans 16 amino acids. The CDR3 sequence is CASSPQIGQPGNTIYV. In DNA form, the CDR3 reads TGTGCCAGCTCACCGCAAATTGGGCAGCCGGGAAACACCATATATGTT.

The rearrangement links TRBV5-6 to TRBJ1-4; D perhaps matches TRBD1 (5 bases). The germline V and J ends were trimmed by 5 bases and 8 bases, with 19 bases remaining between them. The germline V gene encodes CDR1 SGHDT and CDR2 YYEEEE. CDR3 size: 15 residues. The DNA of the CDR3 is TGTGCCAGCAGGCCCTGGAGGGGAGCCCGGGAAAAACTGTTTTTT. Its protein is CASRPWRGAREKLFF. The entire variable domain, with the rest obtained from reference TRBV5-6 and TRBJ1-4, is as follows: DAGVTQSPTHLIKTRGQQVTLRCSPKSGHDTVSWYQQALGQGPQFIFQYYEEEERQRGNFPDRFSGHQFPNYSSELNVNALLLGDSALYLCASRPWRGAREKLFFGSGTQLSVL.

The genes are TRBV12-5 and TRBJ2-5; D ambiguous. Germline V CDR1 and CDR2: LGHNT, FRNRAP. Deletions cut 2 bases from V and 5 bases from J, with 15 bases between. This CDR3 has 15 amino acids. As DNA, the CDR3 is TGTGCTAGTGGTTTGTCTCCACCGCTGGAGGAGACCCAGTACTTC. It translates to CASGLSPPLEETQYF.

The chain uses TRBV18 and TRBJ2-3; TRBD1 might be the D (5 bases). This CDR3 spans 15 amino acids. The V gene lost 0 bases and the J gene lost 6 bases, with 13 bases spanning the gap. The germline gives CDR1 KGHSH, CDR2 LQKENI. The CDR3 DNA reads TGTGCCAGCTCACCACCGGGCAGGGCCCGTGATACGCAGTATTTT. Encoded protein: CASSPPGRARDTQYF.

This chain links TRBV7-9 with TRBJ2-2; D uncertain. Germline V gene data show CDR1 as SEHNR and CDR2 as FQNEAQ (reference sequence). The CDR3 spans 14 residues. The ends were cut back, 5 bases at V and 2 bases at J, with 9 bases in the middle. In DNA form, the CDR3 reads TGTGCCAGCAGCCGCGAACTAAACACCGGGGAGCTGTTTTTT. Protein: CASSRELNTGELFF.

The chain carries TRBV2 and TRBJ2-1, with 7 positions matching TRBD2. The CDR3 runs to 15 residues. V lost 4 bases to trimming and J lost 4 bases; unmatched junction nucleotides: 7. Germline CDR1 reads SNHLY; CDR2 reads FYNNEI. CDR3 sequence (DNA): TGTGCCAGCAGTGTCGAGGGACTAATTTACAATGAGCAGTTCTTC. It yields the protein CASSVEGLIYNEQFF.

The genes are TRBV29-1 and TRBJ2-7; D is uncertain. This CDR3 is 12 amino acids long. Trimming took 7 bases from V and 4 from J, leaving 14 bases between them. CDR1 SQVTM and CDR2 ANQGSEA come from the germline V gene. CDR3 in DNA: TGCAGCGCTAGAAACCATGGTTACGAGCAGTACTTC. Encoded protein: CSARNHGYEQYF.

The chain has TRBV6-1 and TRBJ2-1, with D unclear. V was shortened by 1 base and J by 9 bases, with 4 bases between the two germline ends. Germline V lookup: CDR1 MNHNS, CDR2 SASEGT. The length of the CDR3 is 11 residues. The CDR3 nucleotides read TGTGCCAGCAGTGAAGGTAGTGAGCAGTTCTTC. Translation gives CASSEGSEQFF.

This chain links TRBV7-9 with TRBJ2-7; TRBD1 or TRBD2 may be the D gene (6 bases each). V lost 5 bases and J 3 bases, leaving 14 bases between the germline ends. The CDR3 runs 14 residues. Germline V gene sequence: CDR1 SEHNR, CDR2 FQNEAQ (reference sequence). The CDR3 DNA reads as TGTGCCAGCAGCAAGGAGGGACACTACTACGAGCAGTACTTC. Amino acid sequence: CASSKEGHYYEQYF.

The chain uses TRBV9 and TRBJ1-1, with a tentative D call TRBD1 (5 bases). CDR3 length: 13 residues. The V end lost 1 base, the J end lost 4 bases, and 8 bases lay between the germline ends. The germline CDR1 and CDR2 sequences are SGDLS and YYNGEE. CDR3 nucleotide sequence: TGTGCCAGCAGCGTATCAGGGAGCACTGAAGCTTTCTTT. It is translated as CASSVSGSTEAFF.

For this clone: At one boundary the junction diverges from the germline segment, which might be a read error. CDR3 loop: CASSLAAGQPQHF. The CDR3 DNA is TGCGCCAGCAGTTTGGCAGCGGGGCAGCCCCAGCATTTT. The J gene is TRBJ1-5, the V gene TRBV5-1; the D is unclear. CDR3 length: 13 amino acids. CDR1 is SGHRS, CDR2 YFSETQ, per germline. Filled out from reference TRBV5-1 and TRBJ1-5, the complete variable domain reads KAGVTQTPRYLIKTRGQQVTLSCSPISGHRSVSWYQQTPGQGLQFLFEYFSETQRNKGNFPGRFSGRQFSNSRSEMNVSTLELGDSALYLCASSLAAGQPQHFGDGTRLSIL.

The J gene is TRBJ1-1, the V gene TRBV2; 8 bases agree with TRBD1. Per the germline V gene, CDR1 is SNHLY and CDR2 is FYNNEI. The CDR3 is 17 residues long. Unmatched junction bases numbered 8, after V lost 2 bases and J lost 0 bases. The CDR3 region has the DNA TGTGCCAGCAGTGAACATGGACAGGGTTGGTTGAACACTGAAGCTTTCTTT. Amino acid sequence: CASSEHGQGWLNTEAFF. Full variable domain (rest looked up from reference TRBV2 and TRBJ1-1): EPEVTQTPSHQVTQMGQEVILRCVPISNHLYFYWYRQILGQKVEFLVSFYNNEISEKSEIFDDQFSVERPDGSNFTLKIRSTKLEDSAMYFCASSEHGQGWLNTEAFFGQGTRLTVV.

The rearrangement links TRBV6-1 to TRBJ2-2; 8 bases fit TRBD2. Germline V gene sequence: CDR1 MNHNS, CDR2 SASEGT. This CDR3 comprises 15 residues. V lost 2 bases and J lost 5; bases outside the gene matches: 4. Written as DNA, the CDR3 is TGTGCCAGCAGTGAAAGGGGACTAGTTACCGGGGAGCTGTTTTTT. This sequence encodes CASSERGLVTGELFF.

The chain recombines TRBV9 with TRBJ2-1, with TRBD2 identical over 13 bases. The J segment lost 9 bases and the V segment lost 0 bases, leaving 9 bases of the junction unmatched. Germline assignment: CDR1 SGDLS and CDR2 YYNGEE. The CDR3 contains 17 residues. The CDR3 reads CASSVGLAGGPGVEQFF. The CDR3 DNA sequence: TGTGCCAGCAGCGTAGGACTAGCGGGAGGCCCAGGGGTTGAGCAGTTCTTC.

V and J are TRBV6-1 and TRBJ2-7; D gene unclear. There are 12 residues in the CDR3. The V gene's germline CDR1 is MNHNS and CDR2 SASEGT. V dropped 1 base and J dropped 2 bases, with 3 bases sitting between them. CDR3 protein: CASSEVPYEQYF. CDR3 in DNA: TGTGCCAGCAGTGAAGTGCCCTACGAGCAGTACTTC.

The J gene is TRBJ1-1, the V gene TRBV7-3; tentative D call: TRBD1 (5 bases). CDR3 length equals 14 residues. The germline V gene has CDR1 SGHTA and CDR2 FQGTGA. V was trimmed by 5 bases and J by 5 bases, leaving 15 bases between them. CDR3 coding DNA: TGTGCCAGCAGCCGTGATGGGGCTGGGACTGAAGCTTTCTTT. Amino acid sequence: CASSRDGAGTEAFF.

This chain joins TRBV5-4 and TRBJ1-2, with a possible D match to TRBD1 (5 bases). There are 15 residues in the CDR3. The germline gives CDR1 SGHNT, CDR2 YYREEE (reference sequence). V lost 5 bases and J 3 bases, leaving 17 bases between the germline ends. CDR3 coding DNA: TGTGCCAGCAGTTCGGTCCGGGGCGGGGACTATGGCTACACCTTC. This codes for CASSSVRGGDYGYTF. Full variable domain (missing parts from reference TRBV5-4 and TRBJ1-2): ETGVTQSPTHLIKTRGQQVTLRCSSQSGHNTVSWYQQALGQGPQFIFQYYREEENGRGNFPPRFSGLQFPNYSSELNVNALELDDSALYLCASSSVRGGDYGYTFGSGTRLTVV.

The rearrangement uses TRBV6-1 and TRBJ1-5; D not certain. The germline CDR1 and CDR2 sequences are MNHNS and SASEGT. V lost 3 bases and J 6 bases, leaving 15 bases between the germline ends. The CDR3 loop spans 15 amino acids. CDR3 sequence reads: CASSEIGPGGQPQHF. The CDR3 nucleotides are TGTGCCAGCAGTGAGATTGGGCCGGGTGGTCAGCCCCAGCATTTT.

In DNA form, the CDR3 reads TGTGCCAGCAGCTCATCTAGCGGGGTCTCCTACGAGCAGTACTTC. This sequence encodes CASSSSSGVSYEQYF. The chain employs TRBV13 and TRBJ2-7; 9 positions agree with TRBD2. The CDR3 is 15 amino acids. Trimming took 4 bases from V and 0 from J; bases not matched to a gene: 4. CDR1 is PRHDT and CDR2 is FYEKMQ in the germline V gene (reference sequence).

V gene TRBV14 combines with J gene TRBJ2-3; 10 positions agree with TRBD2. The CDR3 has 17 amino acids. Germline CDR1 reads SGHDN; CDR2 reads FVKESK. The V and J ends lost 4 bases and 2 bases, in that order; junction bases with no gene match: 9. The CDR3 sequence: CASSPPGLAWITDTQYF. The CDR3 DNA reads TGTGCCAGCAGCCCCCCGGGACTAGCGTGGATCACAGATACGCAGTATTTT.